These 21 T cell receptor beta chains originate from one sample sequenced in a study of glioma-infiltrating T cells after dendritic cell vaccination. Sequencing was performed with immunoSEQ multiplex PCR; in TCRdb, only in-frame clones are kept and a portion is missing. The table lists about 65,000 clones, roughly 86% of them singletons. Noted time point: after dendritic cell vaccination, including at tumor progression/relapse. Sample: blood, taken after dendritic cell vaccination. The receptors were sampled from a human donor with glioblastoma.

About this clone: An end of the junction does not agree with germline; a read error may underlie this. Other DNA sequences of this sample code for an identical CDR3. The rearrangement joins TRBV6-5 to TRBJ1-6; perhaps TRBD1 as D (6 bases). In germline, CDR1 is MNHEY, CDR2 SVGAGI. The CDR3 contains 15 residues. The CDR3 region is CASSYKTTGNSPLHF. In nucleotides, the CDR3 is TGTGCCAGCAGTTACAAGACAACAGGGAATTCCCCCCTCCACTTT.

The rearrangement joins TRBV18 to TRBJ1-6, with D tentatively TRBD1 (5 bases). This CDR3 has 15 residues. V lost 3 bases, J lost 10 bases, and 16 bases lay in between. Germline CDR1 and CDR2: KGHSH and LQKENI. The CDR3: CASSPDMTVGSPLHF. CDR3 sequence (DNA): TGTGCCAGCTCACCGGATATGACAGTCGGGTCACCCCTCCACTTT. The entire variable domain, with the rest obtained from reference TRBV18 and TRBJ1-6, is as follows: NAGVMQNPRHLVRRRGQEARLRCSPMKGHSHVYWYRQLPEEGLKFMVYLQKENIIDESGMPKERFSAEFPKEGPSILRIQQVVRGDSAAYFCASSPDMTVGSPLHFGNGTRLTVT.

The rearrangement joins TRBV6-5 to TRBJ1-2; TRBD1 matches at 9 bases. The CDR3 runs 16 residues. V lost 0 bases, J lost 8 bases, and 10 bases stayed unmatched. Germline values: CDR1 MNHEY, CDR2 SVGAGI. The CDR3 sequence: CASSYSGLGTGSGYTF. CDR3 nucleotides: TGTGCCAGCAGTTACTCGGGTCTCGGGACAGGGTCCGGCTACACCTTC.

Only one count was recorded for this clone. The rearrangement links TRBV6-5 to TRBJ2-1; TRBD2 might be the D (6 bases). The CDR3 spans 13 residues. The ends were cut back, 2 bases at V and 13 bases at J, with 15 bases in the middle. The germline V gene has CDR1 MNHEY and CDR2 SVGAGI. This chain's CDR3 is CASSYPAGTRQFF. CDR3 DNA sequence: TGTGCCAGCAGTTACCCGGCGGGGACCCGTCAGTTCTTC.

This rearrangement joins TRBV7-9 to TRBJ1-2, with D possibly being TRBD1 (6 bases). Per germline, CDR1 SEHNR and CDR2 FQNEAQ (reference sequence). CDR3 length: 12 amino acids. Trimming stripped 4 bases from V and 6 bases from J, with 9 bases between. The CDR3 DNA is TGTGCCAGCAGCTCTTACAGGGATGGCTACACCTTC. It translates to CASSSYRDGYTF.

The rearrangement links TRBV7-9 to TRBJ2-6; D is possibly TRBD2 (6 bases). Trimming took off 0 bases at V and 4 bases at J, with 13 bases between the two ends. The CDR3 sequence is 17 residues long. In germline, CDR1 is SEHNR, CDR2 FQNEAQ (reference sequence). CDR3 sequence (DNA): TGTGCCAGCAGCTTAGCTATTCCGGGGGTCGGGGCCAACGTCCTGACTTTC. Protein sequence: CASSLAIPGVGANVLTF.

The chain uses TRBV15 and TRBJ2-5; D is possibly TRBD2 (6 bases). The CDR3 has 14 amino acids. Trimming cost V 3 bases and J 1 base, with 9 bases left between them. The V gene's germline CDR1 is LNHNV and CDR2 YYDKDF (reference sequence). The CDR3 region is CATSRAGSQETQYF. In DNA form, the CDR3 reads TGTGCCACCAGCAGGGCGGGAAGCCAAGAGACCCAGTACTTC.

The chain joins TRBV19 to TRBJ1-1; D ambiguous. There are 14 residues in the CDR3. Germline V lookup: CDR1 LNHDA, CDR2 SQIVND (reference sequence). The V gene lost 7 bases and the J gene lost 0 bases, with 12 bases spanning the gap. The CDR3 here is CASMIGQVNTEAFF. The CDR3 bases are TGTGCCAGTATGATTGGGCAGGTGAACACTGAAGCTTTCTTT. The whole variable domain, remainder taken from reference TRBV19 and TRBJ1-1, is DGGITQSPKYLFRKEGQNVTLSCEQNLNHDAMYWYRQDPGQGLRLIYYSQIVNDFQKGDIAEGYSVSREKKESFPLTVTSAQKNPTAFYLCASMIGQVNTEAFFGQGTRLTVV.

V gene TRBV7-2 combines with J gene TRBJ2-2, with TRBD2 matching over 10 bases. The CDR3 is made up of 13 amino acids. V lost 3 bases, J lost 10 bases, and 2 bases stayed unmatched. CDR1 and CDR2 from the germline V gene are SGHTA and FQGNSA. Here the CDR3 DNA reads TGTGCCAGCAGCTTTAGCGGGAGGTCGGAGCTGTTTTTT. Amino acids: CASSFSGRSELFF.

This chain links TRBV2 with TRBJ2-1, with 7 bases identical to TRBD1. The V gene end was trimmed by 5 bases and the J gene end by 0 bases; junction bases not matched to a gene: 7. This CDR3 comprises 16 residues. The germline V gene has CDR1 SNHLY and CDR2 FYNNEI. The CDR3 here is CASSPPGQSSYNEQFF. In DNA form, the CDR3 reads TGTGCCAGCAGTCCACCGGGACAGAGCTCCTACAATGAGCAGTTCTTC.

The rearrangement uses TRBV29-1 and TRBJ1-1; 8 bases are a match to TRBD1. V gave up 4 bases and J gave up 13 bases; unmatched junction bases: 14. The CDR3 runs to 13 residues. Germline V gene lookup returns CDR1 SQVTM and CDR2 ANQGSEA. The CDR3 DNA sequence: TGCAGCGTTGGGGGGACAGGTGAGTGGCGGAGTTTCTTT. It specifies CSVGGTGEWRSFF.

For the CDR3, the DNA is TGTGCCAGCAGCTTTAGTGGTAGCGGGTCGGCCTACGAGCAGTACTTC. Its protein is CASSFSGSGSAYEQYF. V and J are TRBV7-9 and TRBJ2-7; TRBD2 agrees at 7 bases. The CDR3 runs 16 residues. With 3 bases clipped from V and 2 bases from J, the junction kept 10 bases outside the gene matches. The germline V gene encodes CDR1 SEHNR and CDR2 FQNEAQ (reference sequence).

The chain is built from TRBV19 and TRBJ1-1, with 7 bases aligning to TRBD1. The V gene end was trimmed by 6 bases and the J gene end by 2 bases; junction bases not matched to a gene: 15. Germline loops: CDR1 LNHDA, CDR2 SQIVND (reference sequence). The CDR3 is 17 residues long. Here the CDR3 DNA reads TGTGCCAGTAGGACCCCCGGGACAGCCATAATTAACACTGAAGCTTTCTTT. This sequence encodes CASRTPGTAIINTEAFF.

V is TRBV4-1 and J is TRBJ2-2; tentative D call: TRBD1 (5 bases). CDR3 size: 18 residues. Per germline, CDR1 MGHRA and CDR2 YSYEKL. The V end was cut by 0 bases, the J end by 0 bases, with 14 bases between. In DNA, the CDR3 is TGCGCCAGCAGCCAAGATTGGGGCAGTTCGGCGAACACCGGGGAGCTGTTTTTT. This codes for CASSQDWGSSANTGELFF.

With regard to this clone: The junction and the germline gene differ at one end; a read error may be behind it. This chain connects TRBV2 to TRBJ1-5, with TRBD1 matching over 7 bases. The CDR3 totals 14 residues. Looked up from germline, CDR1 is SNHLY and CDR2 is FYNNEI. The CDR3 reads CASREGTAYQPQHF. The CDR3 DNA is TGTGCCAGCAGGGAAGGGACAGCATATCAGCCCCAGCATTTT.

This clone was recorded only once. This chain connects TRBV9 to TRBJ1-2, with 7 bases lining up with TRBD1. V was pared by 3 bases and J by 5 bases, with 10 bases of the junction left unmatched. The V gene's germline CDR1 is SGDLS and CDR2 YYNGEE. The CDR3 has 15 amino acids. The chain's CDR3 is CASSAGDRVSYGYTF. The CDR3 coding sequence is TGTGCCAGCAGCGCCGGAGACAGGGTCAGTTATGGCTACACCTTC. Full variable domain (rest looked up from reference TRBV9 and TRBJ1-2): DSGVTQTPKHLITATGQRVTLRCSPRSGDLSVYWYQQSLDQGLQFLIQYYNGEERAKGNILERFSAQQFPDLHSELNLSSLELGDSALYFCASSAGDRVSYGYTFGSGTRLTVV.

The chain is built from TRBV6-1 and TRBJ1-2; D gene uncertain. Trimming removed 6 bases at V and 8 bases at J, with 7 bases between. Germline V gives CDR1 MNHNS, CDR2 SASEGT. The CDR3 consists of 10 residues. The DNA for the CDR3 is TGTGCCAGCAGGGGCGGGGGCTACACCTTC. This codes for CASRGGGYTF.

The chain uses TRBV13 and TRBJ2-1; D may be TRBD2 (5 bases). Trimming took 4 bases from V and 1 from J, leaving 32 bases between them. The CDR3 is 22 amino acids. The germline CDR1 and CDR2 sequences are PRHDT and FYEKMQ (reference sequence). The CDR3 DNA reads as TGTGCCAGCAGCTACACCACCCTAGGAGCCCCCGCGGAGGTTGTATCCTACAATGAGCAGTTCTTC. Amino acid sequence: CASSYTTLGAPAEVVSYNEQFF. The whole variable domain, remainder taken from reference TRBV13 and TRBJ2-1, is AAGVIQSPRHLIKEKRETATLKCYPIPRHDTVYWYQQGPGQDPQFLISFYEKMQSDKGSIPDRFSAQQFSDYHSELNMSSLELGDSALYFCASSYTTLGAPAEVVSYNEQFFGPGTRLTVL.

The chain is built from TRBV9 and TRBJ2-2; possibly TRBD1 for D (5 bases). Trimming took off 3 bases at V and 7 bases at J, with 19 bases between the two ends. CDR3 length: 16 amino acids. The germline V gene encodes CDR1 SGDLS and CDR2 YYNGEE. The CDR3 protein is CASSGVLAGLGGELFF. Here the CDR3 DNA reads TGTGCCAGCAGCGGGGTATTGGCAGGGCTGGGCGGGGAGCTGTTTTTT. The full variable domain, with the rest looked up from reference TRBV9 and TRBJ2-2, is DSGVTQTPKHLITATGQRVTLRCSPRSGDLSVYWYQQSLDQGLQFLIQYYNGEERAKGNILERFSAQQFPDLHSELNLSSLELGDSALYFCASSGVLAGLGGELFFGEGSRLTVL.

This chain links TRBV5-4 with TRBJ2-1; 16 bases are a match to TRBD2. Germline CDR1 reads SGHNT; CDR2 reads YYREEE (reference sequence). With 0 bases clipped from V and 9 bases from J, the junction kept 3 bases outside the gene matches. The CDR3 runs to 16 residues. CDR3 protein: CASSLGGTSGRGEQFF. The CDR3, as DNA: TGTGCCAGCAGCTTGGGAGGGACTAGCGGGAGGGGTGAGCAGTTCTTC.

This rearrangement joins TRBV25-1 to TRBJ2-3; a weak D match, TRBD2 (6 bases). CDR3 length: 17 residues. Looked up from germline, CDR1 is MGHDK and CDR2 is SYGVNS. The V gene lost 4 bases and the J gene lost 2 bases, with 19 bases spanning the gap. In nucleotides, the CDR3 is TGTGCCAGCAGTGGACCCCGGAGGGGCCGCTTCACAGATACGCAGTATTTT. It specifies CASSGPRRGRFTDTQYF.